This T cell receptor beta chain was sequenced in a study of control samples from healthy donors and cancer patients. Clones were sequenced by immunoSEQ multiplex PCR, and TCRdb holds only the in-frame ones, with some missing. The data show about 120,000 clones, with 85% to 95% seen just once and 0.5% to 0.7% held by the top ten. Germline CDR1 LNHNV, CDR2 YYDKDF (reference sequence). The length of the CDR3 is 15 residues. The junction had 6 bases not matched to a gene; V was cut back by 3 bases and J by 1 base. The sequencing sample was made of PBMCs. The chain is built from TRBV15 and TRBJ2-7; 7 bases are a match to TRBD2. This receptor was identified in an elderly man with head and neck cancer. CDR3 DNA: TGTGCCACCAGCAGGGGGGGGACTCAGTCCTACGAGCAGTACTTC. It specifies CATSRGGTQSYEQYF. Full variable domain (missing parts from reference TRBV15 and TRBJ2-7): DAMVIQNPRYQVTQFGKPVTLSCSQTLNHNVMYWYQQKSSQAPKLLFHYYDKDFNNEADTPDNFQSRRPNTSFCFLDIRSPGLGDTAMYLCATSRGGTQSYEQYFGPGTRLTVT.